This T cell receptor beta chain derives from a study of blood T cell repertoires in COVID-19. Across the study: The origin of the acute and convalescent COVID-19 samples was the United States, Italy and Spain. In each case, the material was cDNA or gDNA derived from T cells, B-cell-depleted T cells, or PBMCs.

In the authors' workflow: For nucleated cells, counts were estimated from reference gene primer amplification. Profiled with immunoSEQ multiplex PCR; TCRdb holds only in-frame clones, not every one. V, J and clone size are those of that table, while D and trimming were read from the DNA. The sample shows around 13,000 clones, about 83% of them seen only once. Sequences were obtained from peripheral blood. The receptor was isolated from a middle-aged man with active or convalescent COVID-19.

CDR3 DNA sequence: TGTGCCAGCTCCCTACAGGGGGGGATGCAGAATGAGCAGTTCTTC. It is translated as CASSLQGGMQNEQFF. This sequence joins TRBV18 and TRBJ2-1; D is perhaps TRBD1 (8 bases). The V gene's germline CDR1 is KGHSH and CDR2 LQKENI. V was pared by 6 bases and J by 7 bases, with 19 bases between. This CDR3 spans 15 amino acids.